This TCR beta chain emerged from a study of brain metastases from non-small cell lung cancer. Study conclusions and caveats: T-cell infiltration was lower in brain metastases than primaries (P < 0.001). Compared with their matched primary tumors, approximately 64% of brain metastases showed expanded T-cell clones.

Here immunoSEQ multiplex PCR was the method, and the copy in TCRdb shows in-frame clones only, minus some. This table has 4,000 to 6,000 clones, 70% to 90% appearing once. A word on this clone: Its antigen is unknown.

Germline CDR1 is MDHEN and CDR2 is SYDVKM. Trimming cost V 2 bases and J 2 bases, with 9 bases left between them. The CDR3 length is 14 residues. The sequence was obtained from a donor over 35 with non-small cell lung cancer. The chain is built from TRBV28 and TRBJ2-5; D remains unclear. Sequenced input: primary lung tumor tissue. The CDR3 coding sequence is TGTGCCAGCAGTTTAGGCGGCAATCAAGAGACCCAGTACTTC. Its protein is CASSLGGNQETQYF.